This paragraph reports one TCR beta chain. This record comes from a study of blood T cell repertoires in COVID-19. Study-level information: The United States, Italy and Spain were the sources of the acute and convalescent COVID-19 samples.

Participants had their cohort set by participant-reported clinical history. Generated by immunoSEQ multiplex PCR, the TCRdb table keeps only in-frame clones and is missing some. Found here are approximately 280,000 clones, approximately 78% of them singletons; the top ten hold 5%. The CDR3 sequence is 14 residues long. CDR1 is GTSNPN and CDR2 is SVGIG in the germline V gene (reference sequence). V gave up 4 bases and J gave up 7 bases, with 14 bases separating them. What was sequenced was PBMCs or T cells enriched from blood (not recorded which). The gene calls are TRBV30 and TRBJ1-6; D is possibly TRBD1 (5 bases). The receptor's source is a man aged 40-55 years who had been exposed to COVID-19. Here the CDR3 reads CAWNVGAVNSPLHF. The CDR3 DNA is TGTGCCTGGAATGTAGGGGCGGTGAATTCACCCCTCCACTTT. Drawing the rest from reference TRBV30 and TRBJ1-6, the complete variable domain is SQTIHQWPATLVQPVGSPLSLECTVEGTSNPNLYWYRQAAGRGLQLLFYSVGIGQISSEVPQNLSASRPQDRQFILSSKKLLLSDSGFYLCAWNVGAVNSPLHFGNGTRLTVT.